Each of the 11 T cell receptor beta chains below was sequenced from the same sample in a study of T cells after posttransplantation cyclophosphamide. TCRdb's table, derived via immunoSEQ multiplex PCR, lists solely in-frame clones and lacks some. The profile shows a few thousand clones, nearly 97% of them singletons. The sequenced sample was naive CD8+ T cells sorted from PBMCs. The receptors were sampled from a woman between 50 and 59 years old in good health and a related stem cell transplant donor.

The genes are TRBV27 and TRBJ2-5; 11 nucleotides match TRBD1. The germline V gene has CDR1 MNHEY and CDR2 SMNVEV (reference sequence). The CDR3 is 15 amino acids. V trimming: 3 bases; J trimming: 5 bases; junction bases outside the gene matches: 5. The CDR3 DNA reads TGTGCCAGCAGTTTTGGACAGGGGGCGGGGGAGACCCAGTACTTC. Translating gives CASSFGQGAGETQYF.

The V and J genes are TRBV28 and TRBJ2-2, with 9 nucleotides matching TRBD2. CDR1 is MDHEN and CDR2 is SYDVKM in the germline V gene. Trimming cost V 3 bases and J 10 bases; bases outside gene matches: 12. This CDR3 spans 16 amino acids. The CDR3 sequence is CASSLWREGNQQELFF. CDR3 nucleotides: TGTGCCAGCAGTTTGTGGCGGGAGGGAAACCAACAGGAGCTGTTTTTT.

This rearrangement joins TRBV10-3 to TRBJ1-4; 7 bases are shared with TRBD1. V was pared by 5 bases and J by 3 bases, with 6 bases of the junction left unmatched. This CDR3 has 15 residues. Looked up from germline, CDR1 is ENHRY and CDR2 is SYGVKD. The CDR3 here is CAISITGEANEKLFF. CDR3 DNA: TGTGCCATCAGTATTACAGGGGAGGCTAATGAAAAACTGTTTTTT.

The V call is TRBV7-9, the J call TRBJ2-1; 10 positions agree with TRBD2. The CDR3 length is 18 residues. Germline CDR1 and CDR2: SEHNR and FQNEAQ (reference sequence). J was trimmed by 10 bases and V by 2 bases; bases with no gene match: 17. The CDR3 DNA reads TGTGCCAGCAGCTTATTCGGTTTTGGGCTAGCGGGAGTACAGGAGCAGTTCTTC. Translated: CASSLFGFGLAGVQEQFF.

The chain has TRBV5-6 and TRBJ1-2; TRBD1 aligns across 7 bases. Germline-derived CDR1 and CDR2 are SGHDT and YYEEEE. The V gene end was trimmed by 4 bases and the J gene end by 4 bases; junction bases not matched to a gene: 4. CDR3 length: 13 residues. Written as DNA, the CDR3 is TGTGCCAGCAGCAGGGGACAGCTCTATGGCTACACCTTC. This gives the protein CASSRGQLYGYTF.

The rearrangement joins TRBV25-1 to TRBJ2-1, with D perhaps TRBD2 (6 bases). This CDR3 has 13 residues. The V end was cut by 5 bases, the J end by 9 bases, with 14 bases between. In germline, CDR1 is MGHDK, CDR2 SYGVNS. CDR3 loop: CASSLADPREQFF. The CDR3 DNA reads TGTGCCAGCAGTTTAGCGGATCCCCGTGAGCAGTTCTTC. The variable domain in full, with the rest retrieved from reference TRBV25-1 and TRBJ2-1, is EADIYQTPRYLVIGTGKKITLECSQTMGHDKMYWYQQDPGMELHLIHYSYGVNSTEKGDLSSESTVSRIRTEHFPLTLESARPSHTSQYLCASSLADPREQFFGPGTRLTVL.

This clone was recorded once. V gene TRBV7-3 combines with J gene TRBJ1-3; no clear D gene. The germline gives CDR1 SGHTA, CDR2 FQGTGA. This CDR3 is 14 amino acids long. Trimming took off 4 bases at V and 0 bases at J, with 7 bases between the two ends. CDR3 in DNA: TGTGCCAGCAGCTCCGGGATCTCTGGAAACACCATATATTTT. Translating gives CASSSGISGNTIYF.

The genes are TRBV5-8 and TRBJ2-1; 7 bases match TRBD1. This CDR3 region has 15 residues. Germline V CDR1 and CDR2: SGHTS, YDEGEE. V shed 2 bases, J shed 4 bases, and the junction held 6 bases outside the gene matches. In nucleotides, the CDR3 is TGTGCCAGCAGCTTTACCCAGGGGGTTTACAATGAGCAGTTCTTC. It translates to CASSFTQGVYNEQFF.

The CDR3 protein is CASSPPSRNTIYF. DNA for the CDR3: TGTGCCAGCAGCCCACCCAGTAGAAACACCATATATTTT. The chain is built from TRBV9 and TRBJ1-3; no clear D gene. Germline CDR1 and CDR2: SGDLS and YYNGEE. There are 13 residues in the CDR3. The germline V and J ends were trimmed by 4 bases and 5 bases, with 10 bases remaining between them.

On this clone: The junction does not match germline at one end; this may be a read error. The J gene is TRBJ2-3, the V gene TRBV7-8; 13 bases are a match to TRBD2. The CDR3 runs to 18 residues. CDR1 is SGHVS, CDR2 FQNEAQ, per germline. CDR3 bases: TGTGCCAGCAGTTTAGGACTAGCGGGAGACGCTAGCACAGATACGCAGTATTTT. Translating gives CASSLGLAGDASTDTQYF. Full variable domain (remainder filled in from reference TRBV7-8 and TRBJ2-3): GAGVSQSPRYKVAKRGQDVALRCDPISGHVSLFWYQQALGQGPEFLTYFQNEAQLDKSGLPSDRFFAERPEGSVSTLKIQRTQQEDSAVYLCASSLGLAGDASTDTQYFGPGTRLTVL.

The V and J genes are TRBV13 and TRBJ1-1; TRBD1 agrees at 8 bases. Per the germline V gene, CDR1 is PRHDT and CDR2 is FYEKMQ (reference sequence). The CDR3 runs 16 residues. The J segment lost 5 bases and the V segment lost 3 bases, leaving 11 bases of the junction unmatched. CDR3 loop: CASSFPTGGGKTEAFF. CDR3 DNA: TGTGCCAGCAGCTTCCCAACAGGGGGTGGTAAAACTGAAGCTTTCTTT. Filled out from reference TRBV13 and TRBJ1-1, the complete variable domain reads AAGVIQSPRHLIKEKRETATLKCYPIPRHDTVYWYQQGPGQDPQFLISFYEKMQSDKGSIPDRFSAQQFSDYHSELNMSSLELGDSALYFCASSFPTGGGKTEAFFGQGTRLTVV.